This T cell receptor beta chain was found in a study of blood T cell repertoires in COVID-19. Between the trimmed V and J ends, which lost 0 bases and 6 bases, there was a span of 6 bases. CDR1 is LNHDA and CDR2 is SQIVND in the germline V gene (reference sequence). The CDR3 totals 13 residues. In the authors' workflow: Amplification of reference gene primers provided the estimated nucleated cell counts. TCRdb keeps only in-frame clones here, not all; method: immunoSEQ multiplex PCR. V and J calls and clone size come straight from that table; D and trimming were deduced from the DNA. The repertoire holds approximately 230,000 clones, with about four fifths as singletons.

Material: peripheral blood. The V and J genes are TRBV19 and TRBJ1-5; D unclear. This receptor was identified in a man of 80 years or more with acute or convalescent COVID-19. In DNA form, the CDR3 reads TGTGCCAGTAGTATAGAAGCAATTCAGCCCCAGCATTTT. It yields the protein CASSIEAIQPQHF.